The entry below describes one TCR beta chain. The antigen it binds to is not known. No much larger clone is present one base from it, and per-base qualities are unavailable. In Seattle, one collaborating source enrolled patients while the infection was active and tracked those patients longitudinally over the course of disease. Whole blood was collected in K2EDTA tubes by collaborating institutions according to the institutions' own protocols. For TCRbeta analysis, collaborators shipped samples as frozen whole blood, isolated PBMCs, or DNA extracted from either of those sample types. The immunoSEQ Assay, a bias-controlled multiplex PCR, was used to amplify TCRbeta CDR3 regions from genomic DNA. As for the authors' bioinformatics: Nucleated cell counts per sample were estimated from amplification of reference gene primers within the assay. To quantify the absolute abundance of each unique TCRbeta CDR3 rearrangement, sequence reads were collapsed and filtered. For each sample, productive Simpson clonality was calculated as the square root of Simpson's diversity index across productive rearrangements. Imported from immuneACCESS, the table was reduced by TCRdb to in-frame sequences with V and J called. These copies leave out some clones; in studies compared against another copy, an unresolved V gene accounts for under half, and the cause of the remainder is not known. Clone size and V and J calls were adopted from that table, with D and trimming inferred from the DNA. This sample lists 450,000 or so clones; approximately 90% were detected once. The ten largest clones represent 0.8% to 1% of the sample.

The data are from a study of blood T cell repertoires in COVID-19 (TCRdb year 2020). General notes on the study: The collaborator samples originated in the United States, Italy and Spain and spanned the acute and convalescent phases of COVID-19. The prospective study material was composed of cDNA or gDNA derived from T cells, B-cell-depleted T cells, or PBMCs. Where available, HLA class I and class II types were obtained from metadata supplied by the sample provider rather than from assay-based typing. The dataset comprised deeply sampled blood TCRbeta repertoires from subjects exposed to, actively infected with, or recovered from COVID-19. The samples were drawn from the first 160 participants of the ongoing ImmuneRACE study and from 950 to 1,500 subjects provided by 6 global collaborators. A de-identified subject ID, COVID-19 status, age in years and sex were almost always included in the sample metadata. A freely available public database, intended as a resource for researchers studying the immune response to SARS-CoV-2, is where the repertoires were released.

Trimming accounts for 1 base at V and 3 bases at J, while the number of junction bases matched to no gene is 9. There are 16 amino acids in the CDR3, from cysteine to phenylalanine inclusive. CDR3 DNA only is kept here, 48 bases in frame from base 1. The germline V gene (reference sequence) sets CDR1 to LGHDT and CDR2 to YNNKEL. What the authors observed across the whole study: How much clinical and demographic metadata was included differed by source and by participant, and the metadata was provided uncurated.

Sequenced input: peripheral blood. The V gene is TRBV3-1 (or the pseudogene TRBV3-2) and the J gene is TRBJ2-7; 7 central bases correspond to TRBD2. This receptor was obtained from a man aged 18 to 30 with COVID-19, enrolled during active disease. The sequenced DNA: TGTGCCAGCAGCCAAGGGTTACCGGGACTACACTACGAGCAGTACTTC. This gives the protein CASSQGLPGLHYEQYF.